This entry features one TCR beta chain sequence. This sample stems from a study of OX40 agonist ivuxolimab in advanced cancers. Study as a whole: The patients' treatment was ivuxolimab, an agonistic anti-OX40 (CD134) antibody. Aged 23 to 79 with a mean of approximately 60 years, they were 82.7% male.

CDR1 and CDR2 (germline): MDHEN, SYDVKM. After removal of 5 bases from V and 0 bases from J, the junction contained 11 bases not matched to a gene. The CDR3 is 18 residues long. Assay: immunoSEQ multiplex PCR; the TCRdb copy retains only in-frame clones and omits some. The sample has 100,000 to 150,000 clones; about 90% are singletons. This material consisted of CD4+ or CD8+ T cells sorted from blood, taken in a trial of the OX40 agonist ivuxolimab. The genes are TRBV28 and TRBJ1-5, with TRBD1 matching over 9 bases. The clonotype comes from an adult with an advanced solid tumor such as melanoma, head and neck, liver or kidney cancer. CDR3 bases: TGTGCCAGCAGTACCCCAGGGACAGGGCTTTATAGCAATCAGCCCCAGCATTTT. Translated, it gives CASSTPGTGLYSNQPQHF.